The 15 T cell receptor beta chains below all came from one sample that was sequenced in a study of regulatory T cells in long-lasting Graves disease. The TCR beta library used iRepertoire HTBI primers with Arm-PCR amplification of CDR3. TCRdb re-called the multiplex PCR reads through MiXCR, storing one row per CDR3 protein. There are hundreds of thousands of distinct CDR3 sequences in the sample; 16% occur only once, and approximately 30% lies in the top ten. Indicated time point: newly diagnosed GD, antithyroid drugs for less than 3 months. The TCR library was prepared using RNA isolated from PBMCs. These data also featured in a second study, about T cells in Graves' hyperthyroidism and ophthalmopathy.

The sequences come from peripheral blood mononuclear cells (PBMCs), collected at new diagnosis, from a patient treated with antithyroid drugs. The receptor set was obtained from a man aged 35 to 55 with Graves disease.

The chain has TRBV30 and TRBJ2-7; TRBD1 might be the D (5 bases). This CDR3 has 13 amino acids. Between the trimmed V and J ends, which lost 3 bases and 4 bases, there was a span of 13 bases. Germline lookup yields CDR1 GTSNPN and CDR2 SVGIG (reference sequence). The CDR3 sequence is CAWRIPDTYEQYF. CDR3 coding DNA: TGTGCCTGGAGGATACCGGACACATACGAGCAGTACTTC.

This clonotype turned up a few times. The rearrangement uses TRBV3-1 and TRBJ2-2; 7 bases are a match to TRBD1. The CDR3 is 18 amino acids. Per the germline V gene, CDR1 is LGHDT and CDR2 is YNNKEL (reference sequence). J gave up 0 bases and V 1 base, and 8 bases lay outside the gene matches. The CDR3 DNA reads as TGTGCCAGCAGCCAAGGGGTAGGGGGCACAACGAACACCGGGGAGCTGTTTTTT. Translated, it gives CASSQGVGGTTNTGELFF. Based on the CDR3 plus reference TRBV3-1 and TRBJ2-2, the full variable domain is DTAVSQTPKYLVTQMGNDKSIKCEQNLGHDTMYWYKQDSKKFLKIMFSYNNKELIINETVPNRFSPKSPDKAHLNLHINSLELGDSAVYFCASSQGVGGTTNTGELFFGEGSRLTVL.

In its sample, this clonotype was seen a few times. The chain joins TRBV6-2 or TRBV6-3 to TRBJ2-7; D is undetermined. The CDR3 totals 13 residues. From germline, CDR1 is MNHEY and CDR2 SVGEGT. Trimming removed 4 bases at V and 3 bases at J, with 10 bases between. Here the CDR3 reads CASSFYNNYEQYF. As DNA, the CDR3 is TGTGCCAGCAGTTTCTATAACAACTACGAGCAGTACTTC.

This clonotype was counted ten times or more. The rearrangement uses TRBV3-1 and TRBJ2-3; TRBD2 agrees at 10 bases. CDR1 and CDR2 from the germline V gene are LGHDT and YNNKEL (reference sequence). V trimming: 1 base; J trimming: 8 bases; junction bases outside the gene matches: 9. The CDR3 loop spans 16 amino acids. DNA of the CDR3: TGTGCCAGCAGCCAAGGGGTAGCGGGGGGCCCCGGTACGCAGTATTTT. Residues: CASSQGVAGGPGTQYF.

The rearrangement links TRBV18 to TRBJ1-5; D is ambiguous. The V end lost 8 bases, the J end lost 0 bases, and 17 bases lay between the germline ends. Germline-derived CDR1 and CDR2 are KGHSH and LQKENI. The CDR3 consists of 16 residues. CDR3 protein: CASASPDQHSNQPQHF. As DNA, the CDR3 is TGTGCCAGCGCCTCCCCGGACCAGCATAGCAATCAGCCCCAGCATTTT.

This clonotype has at least ten counts. The CDR3 nucleotides read TGTGCCAGCAGTGCCCCCGGGACAGGGTTTGGGAATCAGCCCCAGCATTTT. It translates to CASSAPGTGFGNQPQHF. The V gene is TRBV2, the J gene TRBJ1-5, with TRBD1 matching over 9 bases. With 4 bases clipped from V and 4 bases from J, the junction kept 11 bases outside the gene matches. The CDR3 length is 17 residues. The germline V gene has CDR1 SNHLY and CDR2 FYNNEI. Based on the CDR3 plus reference TRBV2 and TRBJ1-5, the full variable domain is EPEVTQTPSHQVTQMGQEVILRCVPISNHLYFYWYRQILGQKVEFLVSFYNNEISEKSEIFDDQFSVERPDGSNFTLKIRSTKLEDSAMYFCASSAPGTGFGNQPQHFGDGTRLSIL.

This clonotype was detected many times. The chain uses TRBV7-9 and TRBJ2-1, with 8 bases fitting TRBD2. This CDR3 has 15 amino acids. The V gene's germline CDR1 is SEHNR and CDR2 FQNEAQ (reference sequence). The junction had 5 bases not matched to a gene; V was cut back by 5 bases and J by 2 bases. The CDR3 protein is CASSTTGGTYNEQFF. The CDR3 nucleotides are TGTGCCAGCAGCACGACGGGGGGGACCTACAATGAGCAGTTCTTC.

This clonotype was recorded at least ten times. The CDR3 region is CASSRQGGLETQYF. CDR3 sequence (DNA): TGTGCCAGCAGCCGACAGGGTGGTTTAGAGACCCAGTACTTC. The chain combines TRBV7-3 with TRBJ2-5; 7 nucleotides match TRBD1. Unmatched junction bases numbered 7, after V lost 5 bases and J lost 4 bases. The CDR3 totals 14 residues. The germline V gene encodes CDR1 SGHTA and CDR2 FQGTGA.

This sequence joins TRBV11-1 and TRBJ2-1; a weak D match, TRBD2 (7 bases). This CDR3 comprises 14 residues. CDR1 and CDR2 (germline): SGHAT, FQDESV (reference sequence). V lost 2 bases and J lost 8, with 13 bases in between. CDR3 coding DNA: TGTGCCAGCAGCTTACCGCGGGGGCACCATGAGCAGTTCTTC. Encoded protein: CASSLPRGHHEQFF.

In its sample, this clonotype was seen many times. The V call is TRBV5-1, the J call TRBJ2-2; TRBD2 matches at 10 bases. With V trimmed by 4 bases and J by 3 bases, 9 bases remained unmatched. This CDR3 is built from 17 residues. CDR1 is SGHRS and CDR2 is YFSETQ in the germline V gene. The CDR3 sequence is CASSPGLARLYTGELFF. The CDR3 nucleotides are TGCGCCAGCAGCCCGGGACTAGCGAGGTTGTACACCGGGGAGCTGTTTTTT.

Worth noting for this clonotype: It may be a read error: a sequence one base away is much more abundant. The chain links TRBV7-2 to TRBJ2-2; D unresolved. Germline V lookup: CDR1 SGHTA, CDR2 FQGNSA. This CDR3 has 17 amino acids. Written as DNA, the CDR3 is TGCGCCAACAGCCAAGCCCTCGTCCAGGCGAACACCGGGGAGCTGTTTTTT. Translation: CANSQALVQANTGELFF.

The chain couples TRBV11-2 to TRBJ2-7; D remains ambiguous. Trimming cost V 5 bases and J 4 bases, with 18 bases left between them. The CDR3 loop spans 15 amino acids. CDR1 and CDR2 (germline): SGHAT, FQNNGV. This chain's CDR3 is CASSTLHGPIYEQYF. The CDR3 DNA is TGTGCCAGCAGCACCTTACACGGGCCAATATACGAGCAGTACTTC.

Comments on this clonotype: Since a far larger clone is one base different, this is likely a read error. This sequence joins TRBV24-1 and TRBJ2-1; TRBD1 is a possible D gene (8 bases). This CDR3 contains 15 residues. V was trimmed by 3 bases and J by 13 bases, leaving 21 bases between them. Germline assignment: CDR1 KGHDR and CDR2 SFDVKD. The DNA of the CDR3 is TGTGCCACCAGTGATCCCCAGGGGGCGGGAGAGACCCAGTTCTTC. Its translation: CATSDPQGAGETQFF.

This clonotype was seen ten or more times. V is TRBV28 and J is TRBJ1-3; 7 bases agree with TRBD1. The length of the CDR3 is 14 residues. Germline CDR1 and CDR2: MDHEN and SYDVKM. Germline trimming cut 0 bases from V and 4 bases from J; bases unmatched to any gene: 0. Here the CDR3 DNA reads TGTGCCAGCAGTTTATGGGACAGGGGAAACACCATATATTTT. It encodes CASSLWDRGNTIYF.

This clonotype has just a few counts. V and J are TRBV6-5 and TRBJ2-6; no reliable D call. The CDR3 is made up of 14 amino acids. The V end was cut by 1 base, the J end by 4 bases, with 5 bases between. Germline CDR1 MNHEY, CDR2 SVGAGI. The CDR3 reads CASSYWSGANVLTF. The DNA for the CDR3 is TGTGCCAGCAGTTACTGGTCCGGGGCCAACGTCCTGACTTTC.